Following are 11 T cell receptor beta chains from one sample sequenced in a study of blood T cell repertoires in COVID-19 (dated by TCRdb to the early 2020s). The library was built by means of the immunoSEQ multiplex PCR assay. This immuneACCESS table, as held by TCRdb, lists in-frame sequences with V and J called but not all clones. Of the missing ones, under half trace to an unresolved V gene in checked studies; the others have no known cause. A total of 250,000 to 400,000 clones appear in this sample, around 85% of them only once. The ten top clones hold around 1.9% of the sample. Specimen: PBMCs or T cells enriched from blood (not recorded which). These receptors were obtained from a woman aged 25 to 39 who had been exposed to COVID-19.

The genes are TRBV5-1 and TRBJ2-7, with 8 nucleotides matching TRBD1. The CDR3 loop spans 15 amino acids. The germline CDR1 and CDR2 sequences are SGHRS and YFSETQ. The ends lost 2 bases at V and 4 bases at J; junction bases unmatched: 8. The CDR3 nucleotides are TGCGCCAGCAGCTTAGTCAGGGGGCCGGGTTACGAGCAGTACTTC. Encoded protein: CASSLVRGPGYEQYF.

The chain has TRBV4-1 and TRBJ1-1; D is possibly TRBD1 (5 bases). This CDR3 contains 15 residues. The germline V gene has CDR1 MGHRA and CDR2 YSYEKL. The V end lost 1 base, the J end lost 1 base, and 10 bases lay between the germline ends. CDR3 sequence (DNA): TGCGCCAGCAGCCAAGCGGGCCAGGGGAACACTGAAGCTTTCTTT. Its translation is CASSQAGQGNTEAFF.

Only one count was recorded for this clone. V is TRBV5-1 and J is TRBJ1-6, with TRBD1 as a possible D gene (5 bases). Germline V gene data show CDR1 as SGHRS and CDR2 as YFSETQ. The CDR3 has 15 amino acids. Trimming pared 0 bases from V and 7 bases from J, leaving 11 bases between. CDR3 amino acids: CASSLDGGDNSPLHF. CDR3 coding DNA: TGCGCCAGCAGCTTGGATGGAGGGGACAATTCACCCCTCCACTTT.

The chain combines TRBV9 with TRBJ2-3; perhaps TRBD2 as D (5 bases). The CDR3 sequence is 15 residues long. Deletions cut 4 bases from V and 6 bases from J, with 18 bases between. Germline CDR1 reads SGDLS; CDR2 reads YYNGEE. CDR3 sequence: CASSLSVLGIDTQYF. The CDR3 DNA is TGTGCCAGCAGCCTATCGGTACTAGGGATCGATACGCAGTATTTT. Filled out from reference TRBV9 and TRBJ2-3, the complete variable domain reads DSGVTQTPKHLITATGQRVTLRCSPRSGDLSVYWYQQSLDQGLQFLIQYYNGEERAKGNILERFSAQQFPDLHSELNLSSLELGDSALYFCASSLSVLGIDTQYFGPGTRLTVL.

This chain uses TRBV30 with TRBJ1-2; perhaps TRBD1 as D (6 bases). Trimming pared 0 bases from V and 8 bases from J, leaving 13 bases between. The length of the CDR3 is 13 residues. Germline-derived CDR1 and CDR2 are GTSNPN and SVGIG (reference sequence). CDR3 in amino acids: CAWSVQGLGGYTF. The CDR3 bases are TGTGCCTGGAGTGTACAGGGTTTAGGGGGCTACACCTTC.

A single count supports this clone. This chain links TRBV4-2 with TRBJ1-5; the D gene is possibly TRBD1 (6 bases). CDR1 LGHNA and CDR2 YNFKEQ come from the germline V gene. V was cut by 0 bases and J by 6 bases, with 15 bases left in between. The CDR3 runs 16 residues. CDR3 residues: CASSQDWGQGIQPQHF. In DNA form, the CDR3 reads TGTGCCAGCAGCCAAGATTGGGGGCAGGGAATTCAGCCCCAGCATTTT.

The rearrangement uses TRBV19 and TRBJ1-2; TRBD1 matches 9 bases. This CDR3 has 13 residues. Germline assignment: CDR1 LNHDA and CDR2 SQIVND (reference sequence). After removal of 7 bases from V and 8 bases from J, the junction contained 8 bases not matched to a gene. The CDR3 sequence: CASNPGQGAGYTF. Here the CDR3 DNA reads TGTGCCAGTAACCCGGGACAGGGTGCCGGCTACACCTTC. Filled out from reference TRBV19 and TRBJ1-2, the complete variable domain reads DGGITQSPKYLFRKEGQNVTLSCEQNLNHDAMYWYRQDPGQGLRLIYYSQIVNDFQKGDIAEGYSVSREKKESFPLTVTSAQKNPTAFYLCASNPGQGAGYTFGSGTRLTVV.

This rearrangement joins TRBV11-1 to TRBJ1-1; 9 bases are shared with TRBD1. With V trimmed by 0 bases and J by 5 bases, 1 base remained unmatched. This CDR3 comprises 14 residues. The germline CDR1 and CDR2 sequences are SGHAT and FQDESV (reference sequence). In nucleotides, the CDR3 is TGTGCCAGCAGCTTAGCGGACAGGGGAACTGAAGCTTTCTTT. Translating it yields CASSLADRGTEAFF.

This chain links TRBV6-5 with TRBJ2-6; weak D call: TRBD1 (5 bases). V lost 4 bases and J 1 base, leaving 5 bases between the germline ends. The CDR3 spans 14 residues. The germline V gene encodes CDR1 MNHEY and CDR2 SVGAGI. Here the CDR3 DNA reads TGTGCCAGCAGTTGGACATCTGGGGCCAACGTCCTGACTTTC. This codes for CASSWTSGANVLTF.

The chain recombines TRBV11-2 with TRBJ1-6; a weak D match, TRBD1 (6 bases). This CDR3 has 15 residues. The germline V and J ends were trimmed by 6 bases and 8 bases, with 17 bases remaining between them. Germline CDR1 is SGHAT and CDR2 is FQNNGV. CDR3 coding DNA: TGTGCCAGCAGAGGGTTACAGGGTTCGGATTCACCCCTCCACTTT. Translating gives CASRGLQGSDSPLHF. Using reference TRBV11-2 and TRBJ1-6 for the parts outside the CDR3, the full variable domain is EAGVAQSPRYKIIEKRQSVAFWCNPISGHATLYWYQQILGQGPKLLIQFQNNGVVDDSQLPKDRFSAERLKGVDSTLKIQPAKLEDSAVYLCASRGLQGSDSPLHFGNGTRLTVT.

The chain has TRBV30 and TRBJ1-5; D perhaps matches TRBD1 (5 bases). Trimming pared 1 base from V and 9 bases from J, leaving 16 bases between. The CDR3 extends over 14 amino acids. Germline loops: CDR1 GTSNPN, CDR2 SVGIG (reference sequence). DNA of the CDR3: TGTGCCTGGAGTGGATTGCTAACGGGGGGGCCCCAGCATTTT. As protein: CAWSGLLTGGPQHF.